The 29 T cell receptor beta chains below all came from one sample that was sequenced in a study of T cell responses to AZD1222 COVID-19 vaccine. Clones were sequenced by immunoSEQ multiplex PCR, and TCRdb holds only the in-frame ones, with some missing. The sample contains approximately 170,000 clones, 90% to 95% of which appear only once. The sample in question was peripheral blood, obtained on day 0 of AZD1222 vaccination. The receptors were gathered from an adult in good health.

The chain carries TRBV3-1 (or the pseudogene TRBV3-2) and TRBJ2-1; 13 bases agree with TRBD2. V lost 4 bases, J lost 6 bases, and 9 bases stayed unmatched. CDR1 is LGHDT and CDR2 is YNNKEL in the germline V gene (reference sequence). The CDR3 consists of 17 residues. The CDR3 region has the DNA TGTGCCAGCAGCCTCGGGACTAGCGGGGTGTACAGCAATGAGCAGTTCTTC. As protein: CASSLGTSGVYSNEQFF.

V usage is TRBV19 and J usage is TRBJ1-4, with D perhaps matching TRBD1 (5 bases). Trimming removed 3 bases at V and 7 bases at J, with 12 bases between. The V gene's germline CDR1 is LNHDA and CDR2 SQIVND (reference sequence). The CDR3 spans 14 residues. The CDR3 sequence: CASSIIGTSEKLFF. The CDR3 nucleotides are TGTGCCAGTAGTATCATTGGGACGAGTGAAAAACTGTTTTTT.

The chain recombines TRBV19 with TRBJ1-1; a possible D gene is TRBD1 (6 bases). The ends were cut back, 3 bases at V and 1 base at J, with 15 bases in the middle. The CDR3 length is 16 residues. Germline V gene sequence: CDR1 LNHDA, CDR2 SQIVND (reference sequence). CDR3 protein: CASSIQGGLKNTEAFF. The CDR3 DNA reads TGTGCCAGTAGTATTCAAGGGGGTTTGAAGAACACTGAAGCTTTCTTT.

V usage is TRBV20-1 and J usage is TRBJ2-7; D is perhaps TRBD2 (5 bases). This CDR3 has 11 amino acids. Germline-derived CDR1 and CDR2 are DFQATT and SNEGSKA (reference sequence). The CDR3 DNA reads as TGCTGCGCTAAGCGGTCCTACGAGCAGTACTTC. Protein: CCAKRSYEQYF.

V gene TRBV6-2 or TRBV6-3 combines with J gene TRBJ2-7, with 11 bases matching TRBD2. The CDR3 is made up of 17 amino acids. Germline V gene lookup returns CDR1 MNHEY and CDR2 SVGEGT. V trimming: 2 bases; J trimming: 1 base; junction bases outside the gene matches: 7. DNA for the CDR3: TGTGCCAGCAGTTACGGGACTAGCGGCATCGCTTCCTACGAGCAGTACTTC. Encoded protein: CASSYGTSGIASYEQYF.

This rearrangement joins TRBV19 to TRBJ2-6; D is unclear. Germline-derived CDR1 and CDR2 are LNHDA and SQIVND (reference sequence). Trimming took off 3 bases at V and 1 base at J, with 13 bases between the two ends. The CDR3 consists of 17 residues. The DNA for the CDR3 is TGTGCCAGTAGTATTTCCAGAGTCCTATCTGGGGCCAACGTCCTGACTTTC. Translation gives CASSISRVLSGANVLTF.

This chain joins TRBV20-1 and TRBJ1-2; tentatively, D is TRBD1 (5 bases). Trimming took 8 bases from V and 3 from J, leaving 10 bases between them. In germline, CDR1 is DFQATT, CDR2 SNEGSKA (reference sequence). The length of the CDR3 is 11 residues. The CDR3 is CSPTGDYGYTF. Written as DNA, the CDR3 is TGCAGTCCCACGGGGGACTATGGCTACACCTTC.

This sequence joins TRBV5-6 and TRBJ2-7; D unclear. Trimming cost V 2 bases and J 5 bases, with 11 bases left between them. This CDR3 has 13 amino acids. Germline CDR1 and CDR2: SGHDT and YYEEEE. For the CDR3, the DNA is TGTGCCAGCAGCTTAATCGATCTTAACGAGCAGTACTTC. It is translated as CASSLIDLNEQYF.

The genes are TRBV25-1 and TRBJ1-2; no definite D call. V was clipped by 2 bases and J by 8 bases, with 6 bases between them. The V gene's germline CDR1 is MGHDK and CDR2 SYGVNS. The CDR3 spans 11 residues. The CDR3 coding sequence is TGTGCCAGCAGTGAAGCGGGCGGCTACACCTTC. Translation gives CASSEAGGYTF.

V usage is TRBV5-1 and J usage is TRBJ1-1; the D is unclear. This CDR3 comprises 14 residues. Germline V CDR1 and CDR2: SGHRS, YFSETQ. Trimming pared 0 bases from V and 3 bases from J, leaving 9 bases between. CDR3: CASSLGGRDTEAFF. CDR3 sequence (DNA): TGCGCCAGCAGCTTGGGAGGGCGGGACACTGAAGCTTTCTTT.

The chain couples TRBV6-5 to TRBJ1-4, with D unclear. The germline CDR1 and CDR2 sequences are MNHEY and SVGAGI. The ends were cut back, 6 bases at V and 0 bases at J, with 11 bases in the middle. CDR3 length equals 15 residues. In DNA form, the CDR3 reads TGTGCCAGCAGGCCTGACACTCCAACTAATGAAAAACTGTTTTTT. Protein: CASRPDTPTNEKLFF.

The chain recombines TRBV18 with TRBJ2-7; D may be TRBD1 (6 bases). Germline V gene lookup returns CDR1 KGHSH and CDR2 LQKENI. The CDR3 contains 14 residues. V lost 6 bases, J lost 0 bases, and 12 bases lay in between. The CDR3 loop reads CASSRTASSYEQYF. CDR3 DNA: TGTGCCAGCTCGCGGACAGCGAGCTCCTACGAGCAGTACTTC.

This rearrangement joins TRBV29-1 to TRBJ1-1, with TRBD1 as a possible D gene (6 bases). Germline assignment: CDR1 SQVTM and CDR2 ANQGSEA. V lost 4 bases, J lost 10 bases, and 13 bases lay in between. This CDR3 has 11 amino acids. The CDR3 DNA reads as TGCAGCGTTGTAGGACAGAAGGCAGCTTTCTTT. Protein: CSVVGQKAAFF.

This clone was picked up one time. This chain links TRBV12-3 or TRBV12-4 with TRBJ1-4, with 8 bases aligning to TRBD1. J gave up 7 bases and V 6 bases, and 4 bases lay outside the gene matches. The CDR3 covers 13 residues. DNA of the CDR3: TGTGCCAGCAGCGGACAGGGATTTGAAAAACTGTTTTTT. Translation: CASSGQGFEKLFF.

The chain is built from TRBV9 and TRBJ2-1; D is unclear. CDR1 SGDLS and CDR2 YYNGEE come from the germline V gene. There are 15 residues in the CDR3. V lost 4 bases, J lost 7 bases, and 18 bases lay in between. CDR3 protein: CASSSRLARSNEQFF. CDR3 DNA sequence: TGTGCCAGCAGCTCCCGACTCGCCAGGTCAAATGAGCAGTTCTTC.

This sequence joins TRBV6-2 or TRBV6-3 and TRBJ2-5, with D perhaps TRBD1 (5 bases). Trimming left V 0 bases short and J 5 bases short, with 10 bases between. The CDR3 extends over 14 amino acids. The V gene's germline CDR1 is MNHEY and CDR2 SVGEGT. The CDR3 region has the DNA TGTGCCAGCAGTTACTCGATCTCAGGGGAGACCCAGTACTTC. It encodes CASSYSISGETQYF.

The chain couples TRBV4-2 to TRBJ1-5; 7 nucleotides align to TRBD1. V was pared by 4 bases and J by 8 bases, with 14 bases of the junction left unmatched. The CDR3 loop spans 16 amino acids. Germline V gives CDR1 LGHNA, CDR2 YNFKEQ. The CDR3 nucleotides read TGTGCCAGCAGCCCCCTGGTATTAGACAGGGTTAAGCCCCAGCATTTT. It translates to CASSPLVLDRVKPQHF.

The chain couples TRBV19 to TRBJ2-7; D unclear. Trimming removed 3 bases from V and 5 bases from J, with 17 bases in between. Germline assignment: CDR1 LNHDA and CDR2 SQIVND (reference sequence). The CDR3 is 15 residues long. The CDR3 spells CASSIPEHSVHEQYF. DNA for the CDR3: TGTGCCAGTAGTATTCCTGAACATAGTGTCCACGAGCAGTACTTC.

The rearrangement joins TRBV5-4 to TRBJ1-2; D gene ambiguous. V was pared by 4 bases and J by 3 bases, with 10 bases between. CDR1 and CDR2 from the germline V gene are SGHNT and YYREEE (reference sequence). The CDR3 is 13 amino acids. CDR3 bases: TGTGCCAGCAGCCCCCCCCTCGACTATGGCTACACCTTC. Translating it yields CASSPPLDYGYTF.

J is TRBJ1-5 and V is TRBV25-1, with D hard to call. Germline lookup yields CDR1 MGHDK and CDR2 SYGVNS. The CDR3 runs to 15 residues. Trimming removed 2 bases at V and 0 bases at J, with 8 bases between. The CDR3 spells CASSEGRHSNQPQHF. DNA for the CDR3: TGTGCCAGCAGTGAAGGCAGGCATAGCAATCAGCCCCAGCATTTT.

The chain is built from TRBV29-1 and TRBJ1-2; D ambiguous. Germline assignment: CDR1 SQVTM and CDR2 ANQGSEA. The CDR3 covers 14 residues. Trimming pared 2 bases from V and 7 bases from J, leaving 17 bases between. The CDR3 bases are TGCAGCGTTGAACTACTCTCTTCCCCCCCTGGCTACACCTTC. Translating gives CSVELLSSPPGYTF.

The chain is built from TRBV3-1 (or the pseudogene TRBV3-2) and TRBJ2-1; TRBD2 aligns across 8 bases. This CDR3 is 13 amino acids long. V was pared by 9 bases and J by 4 bases, with 5 bases of the junction left unmatched. Germline CDR1 LGHDT, CDR2 YNNKEL (reference sequence). Written as DNA, the CDR3 is TGTGCCAGTAGACTAGCGACTTACAATGAGCAGTTCTTC. Translated: CASRLATYNEQFF.

The V and J genes are TRBV11-2 and TRBJ2-3; D call uncertain. This CDR3 has 12 amino acids. CDR1 is SGHAT and CDR2 is FQNNGV in the germline V gene. The germline V and J ends were trimmed by 2 bases and 4 bases, with 4 bases remaining between them. The CDR3 loop is CASSLSADTQYF. CDR3 coding DNA: TGTGCCAGCAGCTTAAGCGCAGATACGCAGTATTTT.

J is TRBJ2-2 and V is TRBV7-6; 9 nucleotides match TRBD2. Unmatched junction bases numbered 6, after V lost 5 bases and J lost 5 bases. The CDR3 is 15 residues long. Looked up from germline, CDR1 is SGHVS and CDR2 is FNYEAQ. The CDR3 DNA sequence: TGTGCCAGCAGCAAGGGACTAGCTGGTACCGGGGAGCTGTTTTTT. This gives the protein CASSKGLAGTGELFF.

V usage is TRBV18 and J usage is TRBJ1-1, with a possible D match to TRBD1 (5 bases). This CDR3 region has 13 residues. V was shortened by 6 bases and J by 5 bases, with 13 bases between the two germline ends. Germline V gene lookup returns CDR1 KGHSH and CDR2 LQKENI. CDR3 residues: CASSQSGRTEAFF. CDR3 bases: TGTGCCAGCTCTCAGTCGGGGCGAACTGAAGCTTTCTTT.

The chain has TRBV11-2 and TRBJ1-5; 12 bases are a match to TRBD1. CDR1 and CDR2 (germline): SGHAT, FQNNGV. The CDR3 is 17 residues long. V was clipped by 4 bases and J by 6 bases; unmatched bases: 10. This chain's CDR3 is CASSSRDRGPDGQPQHF. Here the CDR3 DNA reads TGTGCCAGCAGCTCCCGGGACAGGGGGCCGGACGGTCAGCCCCAGCATTTT. Drawing the rest from reference TRBV11-2 and TRBJ1-5, the complete variable domain is EAGVAQSPRYKIIEKRQSVAFWCNPISGHATLYWYQQILGQGPKLLIQFQNNGVVDDSQLPKDRFSAERLKGVDSTLKIQPAKLEDSAVYLCASSSRDRGPDGQPQHFGDGTRLSIL.

J is TRBJ1-2 and V is TRBV11-1, with D possibly TRBD1 on 5 matching bases. V shed 4 bases and J shed 8 bases, with 11 bases lying between them. Germline V gene data show CDR1 as SGHAT and CDR2 as FQDESV (reference sequence). CDR3 length equals 12 residues. The CDR3 bases are TGTGCCAGCAGCTCAAATCAGGGAGGCTACACCTTC. This translates into CASSSNQGGYTF.

This chain uses TRBV6-4 with TRBJ2-3; D is perhaps TRBD2 (6 bases). The CDR3 covers 14 residues. Trimming removed 6 bases at V and 4 bases at J, with 14 bases between. CDR1 is MRHNA, CDR2 SNTAGT, per germline. CDR3 sequence (DNA): TGTGCCAGCAGACCAGCGGGTCGGGCAGATACGCAGTATTTT. Translation gives CASRPAGRADTQYF.

This rearrangement joins TRBV21-1 to TRBJ1-1; the D segment call TRBD1 is taken from the table without a DNA check. TRBV21-1 represents a pseudogene. The CDR3 is 12 amino acids. As DNA, the CDR3 is TGTGCCAGGTGGGCTGTGAACACTGAAGCTTTCTTT. Its protein is CARWAVNTEAFF.